These 32 T cell receptor beta chains were sequenced from one sample in a study of tumor and adjacent non-tumor tissue in lung cancer. The template was RNA from unsorted bulk tissue. A modified ARM-PCR protocol with three rounds of nested PCR amplified TCRbeta. TCRdb itself ran the multiplex PCR reads through MiXCR, one entry per CDR3 protein. The table records over 85,000 distinct CDR3 sequences, under 90% of them present only once. The sample consisted of lung tumor tissue. These receptor sequences come from a man aged 70-80 years with non-small cell lung cancer.

This clonotype has only a few counts. This sequence joins TRBV4-1 and TRBJ2-5, with D tentatively TRBD2 (6 bases). Germline loops: CDR1 MGHRA, CDR2 YSYEKL. V lost 10 bases, J lost 7 bases, and 25 bases lay in between. The CDR3 consists of 15 residues. CDR3 sequence: CATSQGLGGLWTQYF. The CDR3 DNA reads TGCGCCACTAGCCAGGGACTCGGAGGCTTGTGGACCCAGTACTTC.

Only a few counts were recorded for this clonotype. The chain combines TRBV5-6 with TRBJ2-7; 8 bases are a match to TRBD2. Germline loops: CDR1 SGHDT, CDR2 YYEEEE. V lost 3 bases and J lost 0; bases outside the gene matches: 8. The CDR3 length is 16 residues. CDR3 nucleotides: TGTGCCAGCAGCTCCGCCCCGGGAGGGGACTCCTACGAGCAGTACTTC. Amino acids: CASSSAPGGDSYEQYF.

The CDR3 reads CAIRITGEGDHPQHF. The CDR3 DNA sequence: TGTGCCATCAGAATAACAGGGGAAGGGGATCACCCTCAGCATTTT. The chain couples TRBV10-3 to TRBJ1-5; 7 positions agree with TRBD1. This CDR3 has 15 residues. The germline V gene has CDR1 ENHRY and CDR2 SYGVKD. V gave up 6 bases and J gave up 13 bases; unmatched junction bases: 18.

With regard to this clonotype: The germline gene is not matched at one end of the junction; a read error may be the cause. The rearrangement uses TRBV4-2 and TRBJ2-1; possibly TRBD1 or TRBD2 for D (5 bases each). The length of the CDR3 is 14 residues. Germline V gives CDR1 LGHNA, CDR2 YNFKEQ. The CDR3 DNA sequence: TGTGCCAGCAGTGGGGGTGGTAGCCTCAATGATCAGTTCTTC. Its translation: CASSGGGSLNDQFF.

Worth noting for this clonotype: The junction departs from germline at one end; a sequencing error may be responsible. This rearrangement joins TRBV4-1 to TRBJ2-5; 9 nucleotides match TRBD2. The CDR3 is 14 residues long. Germline CDR1 and CDR2: MGHRA and YSYEKL. The DNA for the CDR3 is TGTGCCAGCAGCGCTAGCGGGGAGCAGAAGACCCAGTACTTC. Its translation: CASSASGEQKTQYF.

For this clonotype: At one of its ends the junction is not consistent with the germline gene, which may arise from a read error. The V and J genes are TRBV12-3 or TRBV12-4 and TRBJ1-1, with D possibly matching TRBD1 (6 bases). CDR3 size: 13 residues. The CDR3 DNA is TGTGCCAGTAGTTTTCGGGACACTGAGAAAGCTTTCTTT. Translation: CASSFRDTEKAFF.

For the CDR3, the DNA is TGTGCCAGCAGCTTCACAGGAACAAGAATAATGAAGACTAAAGCTTTCTTT. Amino acids: CASSFTGTRIMKTKAFF. V usage is TRBV5-6 and J usage is TRBJ1-1; a possible D gene is TRBD1 (5 bases). The V gene's germline CDR1 is SGHDT and CDR2 YYEEEE. Trimming pared 2 bases from V and 9 bases from J, leaving 26 bases between. The CDR3 consists of 17 residues. Using reference TRBV5-6 and TRBJ1-1 for the parts outside the CDR3, the full variable domain is DAGVTQSPTHLIKTRGQQVTLRCSPKSGHDTVSWYQQALGQGPQFIFQYYEEEERQRGNFPDRFSGHQFPNYSSELNVNALLLGDSALYLCASSFTGTRIMKTKAFFGQGTRLTVV.

This clonotype was observed a single time. The gene calls are TRBV12-3 or TRBV12-4 and TRBJ2-7; 13 bases fit TRBD2. V gave up 8 bases and J gave up 7 bases; unmatched junction bases: 14. The CDR3 length is 16 residues. CDR3 protein: CASCLTTSGRVNEQYF. The DNA for the CDR3 is TGTGCCAGCTGTCTAACCACTAGCGGGAGGGTCAATGAGCAGTACTTC.

Note on this clonotype: The junction departs from germline at one end; a sequencing error may be responsible. The gene calls are TRBV12-3 or TRBV12-4 and TRBJ1-3; D is undetermined. The CDR3 spans 14 residues. The CDR3 is CASSLFDIRNTIYF. Here the CDR3 DNA reads TGTGCGAGCAGTTTATTTGACATTCGAAACACCATATATTTT.

J is TRBJ2-7 and V is TRBV29-1; D gene ambiguous. Germline CDR1 and CDR2: SQVTM and ANQGSEA. Trimming pared 6 bases from V and 8 bases from J, leaving 17 bases between. CDR3 length equals 12 residues. The CDR3 DNA reads as TGCAGCGTGAGGAACGTCACTTACAAGCAGTACTTC. Protein sequence: CSVRNVTYKQYF.

This clonotype was detected only once. The chain employs TRBV11-2 and TRBJ2-2; D is perhaps TRBD2 (7 bases). The V end was cut by 5 bases, the J end by 17 bases, with 24 bases between. From germline, CDR1 is SGHAT and CDR2 FQNNGV. This CDR3 is built from 14 residues. For the CDR3, the DNA is TGTGCCAGCAGCCTGGAGAGTCAGTCCGGGGGGCTATTTTTT. Its protein product is CASSLESQSGGLFF.

In regard to this clonotype: At one end, the junction sequence differs from germline, possibly due to a read error. The chain couples TRBV20-1 to TRBJ2-7, with TRBD1 matching over 7 bases. Germline assignment: CDR1 DFQATT and CDR2 SNEGSKA (reference sequence). CDR3 length equals 13 residues. The CDR3 loop reads CSARTGHSYGQYF. The CDR3 DNA reads TGCAGTGCTAGGACAGGGCATTCCTACGGGCAGTACTTC.

Note on this clonotype: The junction departs from germline at one end; a sequencing error may be responsible. The V and J genes are TRBV5-4 and TRBJ2-6; possible D gene TRBD1, 5 bases. Germline CDR1 SGHNT, CDR2 YYREEE (reference sequence). This CDR3 is 15 amino acids long. The DNA for the CDR3 is TGTGCCAGCTGTCTGGCCGGCTCTGGGGCCAACGTCCTGATTTTC. Amino acid sequence: CASCLAGSGANVLIF.

This clonotype was seen only once. The junction departs from the called germline gene at one end, perhaps through a read error. This chain connects TRBV6-5 to TRBJ2-5; a possible D gene is TRBD2 (5 bases). The V gene's germline CDR1 is MNHEY and CDR2 SVGAGI. The CDR3 loop spans 13 amino acids. CDR3 region: CVSRPTRTETQYF. CDR3 bases: TGTGTCAGCAGACCTACTAGAACCGAGACCCAGTACTTC.

V is TRBV29-1 and J is TRBJ2-7; weak D call: TRBD2 (5 bases). Per the germline V gene, CDR1 is SQVTM and CDR2 is ANQGSEA. The CDR3 sequence is 10 residues long. Trimming removed 7 bases at V and 6 bases at J, with 10 bases between. This chain's CDR3 is CSAGICEQYF. CDR3 bases: TGCAGCGCCGGGATCTGCGAGCAGTACTTC.

This clonotype has a handful of counts. This may be a read error: a much more frequent sequence differs by one nucleotide. The chain uses TRBV28 and TRBJ2-1; 9 positions match TRBD2. This CDR3 comprises 15 residues. V was pared by 8 bases and J by 8 bases, with 13 bases of the junction left unmatched. Germline CDR1 and CDR2: MDHEN and SYDVKM. The CDR3 spells CASRLSGRKEDEQFF. CDR3 DNA sequence: TGTGCCAGCCGACTCAGCGGGAGGAAGGAAGATGAGCAGTTCTTC.

Notes on this clonotype: The junction shows a germline mismatch at one end, possibly a read error. The chain combines TRBV4-2 with TRBJ1-2; weak D call: TRBD1 (5 bases). The CDR3 loop spans 18 amino acids. Germline V gives CDR1 LGHNA, CDR2 YNFKEQ. The CDR3 coding sequence is TGTGCCAGCAACCAAGAGATCGAAGTCGTGGGACTCTTTTATGGCTACACCTTC. Its protein is CASNQEIEVVGLFYGYTF.

Notes on this clonotype: The conserved phenylalanine or tryptophan is not found at the CDR3 terminus, so this likely reflects a read error. The DNA is left out, because the CDR3 cannot be placed on it with certainty; the CDR3 is given as TCRdb lists it. CDR3 sequence: CASSPEPSGFIQPQDS. J is TRBJ1-5 and V is TRBV6-6; the table's D call TRBD1 went unverified against the DNA. The CDR3 spans 16 residues, counting both ends. Looked up from germline, CDR1 is MNHNY and CDR2 is SVGAGI (reference sequence).

As regards this clonotype: Since no conserved phenylalanine or tryptophan closes the CDR3, a read error is the likely cause. The chain links TRBV6-6 to TRBJ2-7, with D possibly TRBD1 on 6 matching bases. This CDR3 comprises 17 residues. From germline, CDR1 is MNHNY and CDR2 SVGAGI (reference sequence). The CDR3 protein is CANSYGYGQYRNYEQYL. CDR3 in DNA: TGTGCCAACAGTTATGGGTATGGACAGTACCGCAACTACGAGCAGTACTTA.

Comments on this clonotype: The CDR3 does not close with the conserved phenylalanine or tryptophan, likely indicating a read error. The genes are TRBV28 and TRBJ2-6; perhaps TRBD1 as D (5 bases). CDR1 and CDR2 from the germline V gene are MDHEN and SYDVKM. The V and J ends lost 6 bases and 0 bases respectively, with 18 bases between them. The CDR3 covers 18 residues. In DNA form, the CDR3 reads TGTGCCAGCAGCATCCCCGAACAGACAGCCTCTGGGGCCAACGTCCTGACTATC. The encoded protein is CASSIPEQTASGANVLTI.

This clonotype was picked up one time. A junction end diverges from the germline sequence, so it may reflect a read error. This chain links TRBV5-6 with TRBJ1-1; TRBD1 matches 8 bases. This CDR3 region has 15 residues. Germline loops: CDR1 SGHDT, CDR2 YYEEEE. Here the CDR3 DNA reads TGTGTCAGCAGCGGGACAGGTTTGTCGAACACTGAAACTTTCTTT. Its translation is CVSSGTGLSNTETFF.

As regards this clonotype: One end of the junction is discordant with germline, which a read error may explain. The chain couples TRBV10-3 to TRBJ2-1; the D gene could be TRBD1 or TRBD2 (5 bases each). This CDR3 is built from 15 residues. In germline, CDR1 is ENHRY, CDR2 SYGVKD. In DNA form, the CDR3 reads TGTGTCATCAGCCAAGAGGGGAGCTCCTACAATGAGCAGTTCTTC. Its translation: CVISQEGSSYNEQFF.

The chain joins TRBV6-6 to TRBJ2-7; a possible D gene is TRBD1 (6 bases). V dropped 7 bases and J dropped 3 bases, with 16 bases sitting between them. The CDR3 runs to 14 residues. Germline CDR1 is MNHNY and CDR2 is SVGAGI (reference sequence). CDR3 amino acids: CASIHGQMYYEQYF. Here the CDR3 DNA reads TGTGCCAGCATCCACGGACAGATGTACTACGAGCAGTACTTC.

This sequence joins TRBV28 and TRBJ2-7, with D possibly matching TRBD2 (6 bases). The germline gives CDR1 MDHEN, CDR2 SYDVKM. The CDR3 contains 15 residues. Trimming shortened V by 7 bases and J by 3 bases, and 19 bases separated the two germline ends. The CDR3 DNA is TGTGCCAGCACTTCCCATCGGGCCGGGGGCTACGAGCAGTACTTC. This sequence encodes CASTSHRAGGYEQYF.

This clonotype was counted a single time. At one end, the junction sequence differs from germline, possibly due to a read error. This sequence joins TRBV4-3 and TRBJ2-7; D is undetermined. The CDR3 sequence is 14 residues long. Germline V gives CDR1 LGHNA, CDR2 YSLEER. CDR3 residues: CASSQGASFYDQCF. CDR3 in DNA: TGCGCCAGCAGCCAAGGGGCTAGTTTCTACGACCAGTGCTTC.

Concerning this clonotype: Given a much more abundant clone one base away, this may be a read error. The V call is TRBV4-1, the J call TRBJ2-7; no clear D. Looked up from germline, CDR1 is MGHRA and CDR2 is YSYEKL. The CDR3 consists of 13 residues. In DNA, the CDR3 is TGCGCCCGCAGCCCAGTTAACATGAACGAGCAGTACTTC. Its translation: CARSPVNMNEQYF.

Notes on this clonotype: The junction and the germline gene differ at one end; a read error may be behind it. This chain uses TRBV6-1 with TRBJ2-1, with D perhaps matching TRBD2 (5 bases). The germline CDR1 and CDR2 sequences are MNHNS and SASEGT. The CDR3 sequence is 19 residues long. CDR3 in amino acids: CPSSEDTQLQQEAHNEQFF. CDR3 coding DNA: TGTCCCAGCAGTGAAGACACGCAGTTACAGCAGGAGGCCCATAATGAGCAGTTCTTC.

Of note for this clonotype: The CDR3 does not close with the conserved phenylalanine or tryptophan, likely indicating a read error. The chain has TRBV4-1 and TRBJ2-7; TRBD2 matches 13 bases. Germline-derived CDR1 and CDR2 are MGHRA and YSYEKL. The CDR3 covers 19 residues. The CDR3 sequence is CASSPRGSGLAGETYEQYL. Written as DNA, the CDR3 is TGCGCCAGCAGCCCAAGGGGTTCAGGACTAGCGGGGGAGACCTACGAACAGTACTTA.

This chain joins TRBV11-1 and TRBJ2-1, with TRBD1 matching 9 bases. This CDR3 contains 17 residues. After removal of 2 bases from V and 7 bases from J, the junction contained 12 bases not matched to a gene. CDR1 is SGHAT, CDR2 FQDESV, per germline (reference sequence). The CDR3 region has the DNA TGTGCCAGCAGCTTACATCCGGGACAGGGTACGGTAAATGAGCAGTTCTTC. This codes for CASSLHPGQGTVNEQFF.

This sequence joins TRBV12-3 or TRBV12-4 and TRBJ2-2; 10 bases fit TRBD2. With V trimmed by 7 bases and J by 6 bases, 11 bases remained unmatched. The CDR3 has 16 residues. CDR3 loop: CASNFSLGLASGELFF. As DNA, the CDR3 is TGTGCCAGCAATTTTTCCTTGGGACTAGCGTCCGGGGAGCTGTTTTTT.

As concerns this clonotype: Without the conserved terminal phenylalanine or tryptophan, this CDR3 likely stems from a read error. The chain uses TRBV12-3 or TRBV12-4 and TRBJ2-5; D is possibly TRBD1 (6 bases). This CDR3 is built from 13 residues. Trimming removed 6 bases at V and 2 bases at J, with 10 bases between. The DNA for the CDR3 is TGTGCCAGCAGCCTGGACAGACAAGAGACCCAGTACTTA. Its protein is CASSLDRQETQYL.

This clonotype has more than one count but fewer than ten. A junction end diverges from the germline sequence, so it may reflect a read error. The V gene is TRBV5-1, the J gene TRBJ2-1; no reliable D call. CDR3 length: 14 residues. Germline V gene sequence: CDR1 SGHRS, CDR2 YFSETQ. CDR3 protein: CASSLDYKNNEQSF. In DNA form, the CDR3 reads TGCGCCAGCAGCTTGGACTACAAAAACAATGAGCAGTCCTTC. Combining the CDR3 with reference TRBV5-1 and TRBJ2-1 gives the whole variable domain KAGVTQTPRYLIKTRGQQVTLSCSPISGHRSVSWYQQTPGQGLQFLFEYFSETQRNKGNFPGRFSGRQFSNSRSEMNVSTLELGDSALYLCASSLDYKNNEQSFGPGTRLTVL.